A single sample is the source of the 25 T cell receptor beta chains below, sequenced in a study of blood T cell repertoires in COVID-19 (dated by TCRdb to 2020 to 2021). Libraries were prepared through the immunoSEQ multiplex PCR assay. TCRdb retrieved this table from immuneACCESS and kept in-frame rearrangements only. Not all clones are present; in checked studies, unresolved V genes account for under half, and no reason is known for the remainder. Counted in this sample were about 170,000 clones; roughly 86% of them appeared once. 2.5% of the sample goes to the ten largest clones. The sample was peripheral blood. All receptors come from a woman older than 75 with COVID-19, enrolled during active disease.

Points on this clone: Other DNA sequences in this specimen translate into the identical CDR3. This chain links TRBV11-2 with TRBJ2-1; TRBD2 agrees at 13 bases. Trimming took 6 bases from V and 7 from J; bases not matched to a gene: 0. Germline V lookup: CDR1 SGHAT, CDR2 FQNNGV. The CDR3 spans 13 residues. The CDR3 DNA reads as TGTGCCAGCAGGACTAGCGGGAGGAATGAGCAGTTCTTC. Translated: CASRTSGRNEQFF.

J is TRBJ1-1 and V is TRBV28; D is unclear. V lost 10 bases and J 0 bases, leaving 12 bases between the germline ends. Per the germline V gene, CDR1 is MDHEN and CDR2 is SYDVKM. There are 13 residues in the CDR3. The DNA for the CDR3 is TGTGCCATCCGTGGCCCACTGAACACTGAAGCTTTCTTT. Protein sequence: CAIRGPLNTEAFF.

CDR3 residues: CASSLSGGARRNTEAFF. The CDR3 region has the DNA TGTGCCAGCAGTTTATCTGGGGGCGCGAGAAGGAACACTGAAGCTTTCTTT. The chain links TRBV28 to TRBJ1-1; TRBD1 might be the D (6 bases). This CDR3 has 17 residues. V lost 1 base to trimming and J lost 1 base, with 16 bases between them. CDR1 and CDR2 from the germline V gene are MDHEN and SYDVKM.

The chain is built from TRBV18 and TRBJ2-1; the D is unclear. Germline V gene lookup returns CDR1 KGHSH and CDR2 LQKENI. With 0 bases removed from V and 8 bases from J, the gap between germline ends came to 8 bases. The CDR3 is 13 residues long. The chain's CDR3 is CASSPPSGYEQFF. The CDR3 bases are TGTGCCAGCTCACCACCATCCGGGTATGAGCAGTTCTTC.

This chain links TRBV9 with TRBJ2-7, with 10 bases fitting TRBD1. This CDR3 comprises 15 residues. Germline V gene lookup returns CDR1 SGDLS and CDR2 YYNGEE. Trimming removed 4 bases from V and 3 bases from J; junction bases left unmatched: 7. This CDR3 reads CASSLGQGVVYEQYF. The CDR3 DNA reads as TGTGCCAGCAGCCTAGGACAGGGGGTTGTCTACGAGCAGTACTTC.

The CDR3 region has the DNA TGCGCCAGCAGCCGTCAACAGGGTGCGGATGAAGCTTTCTTT. Its translation is CASSRQQGADEAFF. The V gene is TRBV5-1, the J gene TRBJ1-1; TRBD1 is a possible D gene (6 bases). This CDR3 contains 14 residues. Trimming took off 4 bases at V and 7 bases at J, with 17 bases between the two ends. Germline V lookup: CDR1 SGHRS, CDR2 YFSETQ.

This clone was observed a single time. The V call is TRBV4-2, the J call TRBJ1-4; D is perhaps TRBD1 (5 bases). Trimming took off 0 bases at V and 8 bases at J, with 16 bases between the two ends. Germline CDR1 LGHNA, CDR2 YNFKEQ. The CDR3 has 16 residues. The CDR3 region has the DNA TGTGCCAGCAGCCAAGATCCCATGGGGGGAAGGGAAAAACTGTTTTTT. It is translated as CASSQDPMGGREKLFF.

The chain has TRBV19 and TRBJ2-2, with 7 bases matching TRBD2. CDR1 is LNHDA and CDR2 is SQIVND in the germline V gene (reference sequence). This CDR3 comprises 14 residues. J lost 4 bases, V lost 7 bases, and 6 bases had no gene match. The CDR3 region is CASMGRESTGELFF. The CDR3 nucleotides are TGTGCCAGTATGGGGCGGGAGAGCACCGGGGAGCTGTTTTTT. Drawing the rest from reference TRBV19 and TRBJ2-2, the complete variable domain is DGGITQSPKYLFRKEGQNVTLSCEQNLNHDAMYWYRQDPGQGLRLIYYSQIVNDFQKGDIAEGYSVSREKKESFPLTVTSAQKNPTAFYLCASMGRESTGELFFGEGSRLTVL.

The V call is TRBV9, the J call TRBJ1-6; TRBD1 aligns across 9 bases. Per the germline V gene, CDR1 is SGDLS and CDR2 is YYNGEE. V trimming: 3 bases; J trimming: 8 bases; junction bases outside the gene matches: 3. The CDR3 runs to 14 residues. The CDR3 DNA reads TGTGCCAGCAGCGCGACAGGGGGGGATTCACCCCTCCACTTT. Translated: CASSATGGDSPLHF.

This sequence joins TRBV2 and TRBJ2-3, with a weak D call TRBD1 (6 bases). The V end was cut by 3 bases, the J end by 4 bases, with 8 bases between. Germline-derived CDR1 and CDR2 are SNHLY and FYNNEI. The CDR3 is 13 residues long. The CDR3 coding sequence is TGTGCCAGCAGTGATTCAGGGGCAGATACGCAGTATTTT. As protein: CASSDSGADTQYF. The complete variable domain, with remaining parts taken from reference TRBV2 and TRBJ2-3, reads EPEVTQTPSHQVTQMGQEVILRCVPISNHLYFYWYRQILGQKVEFLVSFYNNEISEKSEIFDDQFSVERPDGSNFTLKIRSTKLEDSAMYFCASSDSGADTQYFGPGTRLTVL.

The count of this clone is one. The chain couples TRBV6-5 to TRBJ2-7; TRBD1 agrees at 8 bases. J was trimmed by 3 bases and V by 7 bases; bases with no gene match: 5. CDR3 length equals 13 residues. CDR1 and CDR2 from the germline V gene are MNHEY and SVGAGI. The CDR3 spells CASTGQGNYEQYF. In DNA form, the CDR3 reads TGTGCCAGCACTGGACAGGGCAACTACGAGCAGTACTTC.

The chain carries TRBV5-1 and TRBJ2-3; 9 nucleotides align to TRBD1. This CDR3 spans 15 amino acids. Germline values: CDR1 SGHRS, CDR2 YFSETQ. The V and J ends lost 3 bases and 2 bases, in that order; junction bases with no gene match: 4. DNA for the CDR3: TGCGCCAGCAGCTCCCGGGACAGGGTCACAGATACGCAGTATTTT. Translation: CASSSRDRVTDTQYF.

The chain joins TRBV6-1 to TRBJ1-1; D not resolved. CDR1 MNHNS and CDR2 SASEGT come from the germline V gene. The length of the CDR3 is 15 residues. V lost 1 base to trimming and J lost 1 base, with 10 bases between them. The CDR3, as DNA: TGTGCCAGCAGTGAAGTCCGGGGTGAGAACACTGAAGCTTTCTTT. Its protein product is CASSEVRGENTEAFF.

This clone turned up a few times. This chain links TRBV6-5 with TRBJ2-7, with TRBD2 as a possible D gene (6 bases). This CDR3 is built from 11 residues. Germline V gene data show CDR1 as MNHEY and CDR2 as SVGAGI. Trimming shortened V by 8 bases and J by 6 bases, and 11 bases separated the two germline ends. CDR3 nucleotides: TGTGCCAGCCAGCGGGTCGGCGAGCAGTACTTC. Residues: CASQRVGEQYF.

The chain combines TRBV7-3 with TRBJ2-7; D unresolved. Germline-derived CDR1 and CDR2 are SGHTA and FQGTGA. V lost 5 bases and J 0 bases, leaving 14 bases between the germline ends. CDR3 size: 15 residues. CDR3 bases: TGTGCCAGCAGCCCTGGTCTAGGTTCCTCCTACGAGCAGTACTTC. It translates to CASSPGLGSSYEQYF.

V gene TRBV2 combines with J gene TRBJ1-3; D is perhaps TRBD1 (6 bases). CDR1 is SNHLY, CDR2 FYNNEI, per germline. The CDR3 loop spans 16 amino acids. V was shortened by 6 bases and J by 2 bases, with 17 bases between the two germline ends. CDR3 residues: CASRDFQGLAGNTIYF. The CDR3 DNA reads TGTGCCAGCAGAGACTTCCAGGGGTTAGCTGGAAACACCATATATTTT.

This clone showed up just a few times. The rearrangement joins TRBV10-3 to TRBJ2-7, with 8 bases aligning to TRBD2. With V trimmed by 4 bases and J by 6 bases, 11 bases remained unmatched. The CDR3 loop spans 15 amino acids. Per the germline V gene, CDR1 is ENHRY and CDR2 is SYGVKD. In DNA form, the CDR3 reads TGTGCCATCAGTGGCTTGGCGGCGGGGGGAGGCGAGCAGTACTTC. Protein product: CAISGLAAGGGEQYF.

This clone was observed a single time. This rearrangement joins TRBV27 to TRBJ1-2; 7 bases are shared with TRBD1. V shed 6 bases, J shed 2 bases, and the junction held 12 bases outside the gene matches. CDR1 is MNHEY and CDR2 is SMNVEV in the germline V gene (reference sequence). The CDR3 length is 16 residues. CDR3 region: CASSLTSQGQNYGYTF. CDR3 coding DNA: TGTGCCAGCAGCCTCACGAGTCAGGGACAGAACTATGGCTACACCTTC.

J is TRBJ2-5 and V is TRBV7-9; unclear D gene. Germline-derived CDR1 and CDR2 are SEHNR and FQNEAQ (reference sequence). This CDR3 region has 12 residues. Trimming removed 5 bases at V and 5 bases at J, with 9 bases between. This chain's CDR3 is CASSPSEETQYF. The CDR3 DNA reads as TGTGCCAGCAGCCCAAGTGAGGAGACCCAGTACTTC.

The chain employs TRBV28 and TRBJ1-3, with D perhaps matching TRBD1 (6 bases). The CDR3 consists of 16 residues. Germline CDR1 is MDHEN and CDR2 is SYDVKM. V gave up 6 bases and J gave up 0 bases, with 15 bases separating them. The CDR3 here is CASRPPGHNSGNTIYF. CDR3 nucleotides: TGTGCCAGCAGACCTCCGGGACACAACTCTGGAAACACCATATATTTT.

This clone is a singleton in its sample. J is TRBJ1-1 and V is TRBV24-1; D is unclear. CDR1 and CDR2 from the germline V gene are KGHDR and SFDVKD. This CDR3 spans 13 amino acids. V shed 7 bases and J shed 1 base, with 9 bases lying between them. The CDR3 spells CATRQNTNTEAFF. The CDR3 DNA is TGTGCCACCAGGCAGAATACGAACACTGAAGCTTTCTTT.

The gene calls are TRBV6-6 and TRBJ1-3; 8 bases fit TRBD1. The CDR3 is 15 residues long. Germline CDR1 MNHNY, CDR2 SVGAGI (reference sequence). V gave up 6 bases and J gave up 5 bases; unmatched junction bases: 9. CDR3 sequence reads: CASSEDRAVRNTIYF. The DNA of the CDR3 is TGTGCCAGCAGCGAGGACAGGGCGGTTAGAAACACCATATATTTT.

This chain links TRBV29-1 with TRBJ2-1; the D gene is possibly TRBD1 (6 bases). The CDR3 loop spans 13 amino acids. V was trimmed by 7 bases and J by 6 bases, leaving 16 bases between them. In germline, CDR1 is SQVTM, CDR2 ANQGSEA. Written as DNA, the CDR3 is TGCAGCGCCCAGAGGACAGTTCGCAATGAGCAGTTCTTC. Its protein product is CSAQRTVRNEQFF.

V and J are TRBV9 and TRBJ2-1; 9 nucleotides match TRBD2. Germline CDR1 and CDR2: SGDLS and YYNGEE. The CDR3 totals 15 residues. Losses at the gene ends were 0 bases for V and 5 bases for J; bases not matched to a gene: 3. The CDR3, as DNA: TGTGCCAGCAGCGTAGCGTCTAGCGGGAACAATGAGCAGTTCTTC. Translated, it gives CASSVASSGNNEQFF.

The V call is TRBV27, the J call TRBJ2-7; possible D gene TRBD2, 6 bases. Trimming left V 1 base short and J 3 bases short, with 10 bases between. Germline V lookup: CDR1 MNHEY, CDR2 SMNVEV (reference sequence). This CDR3 has 14 amino acids. The CDR3 loop reads CASSLYWGDYEQYF. The CDR3 DNA reads TGTGCCAGCAGTTTATACTGGGGGGACTACGAGCAGTACTTC.